This TCR beta chain comes out of a study of T cells after yellow fever vaccination. V lost 3 bases and J 2 bases, leaving 14 bases between the germline ends. The CDR3 length is 17 residues. TCRdb recomputed calls from the 5' RACE reads with MiXCR, one row per CDR3 protein. This sample has approximately 510,000 distinct CDR3 sequences, with around a fifth found just once. V and J are TRBV12-3 or TRBV12-4 and TRBJ2-6; TRBD2 is a possible D gene (6 bases). The origin of this receptor is a man aged 18-30 years who received the YFV17D yellow fever vaccine. The input for sequencing was PBMCs, taken 21 days after the first yellow fever vaccination. CDR3 residues: CASSFEGGSAGANVLTF. The CDR3 coding sequence is TGTGCCAGCAGTTTCGAGGGAGGATCGGCTGGGGCCAACGTCCTGACTTTC.